One and the same sample provided the 17 T cell receptor beta chains below, sequenced in a study of identical twins (dated by TCRdb to 2016 to 2017). To prepare the library, 5' RACE was applied. Sequencing used an Illumina HiSeq 2000. The public reads were quality trimmed at Q25 with fastp and then assembled into clones with MiXCR by TCRdb, keeping productive beta chains. Each entry merges the rows of one CDR3 protein and shows their most common DNA and genes. The sample data list fewer than 800,000 distinct CDR3 sequences, and around 7.5% of these were observed just once. In total, the top ten clones hold around 1.6% of the sample. Separately, the same data were catalogued under a study of yellow fever vaccine responses in identical twins.

The specimen sequenced was PBMCs. The receptors were sampled from a woman aged 18-29 years in good health.

This clonotype has just a few counts. The V and J genes are TRBV12-3 or TRBV12-4 and TRBJ1-6; no firm D call. Deletions cut 2 bases from V and 7 bases from J, with 9 bases between. The CDR3 totals 14 residues. CDR3: CASSLTSDNSPLHF. The CDR3 bases are TGTGCCAGCAGTTTAACGAGTGACAATTCACCCCTCCACTTT.

There are a few counts of this clonotype. The V and J genes are TRBV12-3 or TRBV12-4 and TRBJ2-1; unclear D gene. The CDR3 contains 15 residues. Trimming shortened V by 2 bases and J by 4 bases, and 12 bases separated the two germline ends. In nucleotides, the CDR3 is TGTGCCAGCAGTTTAAGGTGGGATTCTTACAATGAGCAGTTCTTC. Translating it yields CASSLRWDSYNEQFF.

This clonotype was seen at least ten times. This chain links TRBV12-3 or TRBV12-4 with TRBJ1-1, with D possibly TRBD1 on 5 matching bases. CDR3 length: 13 amino acids. Trimming took off 8 bases at V and 6 bases at J, with 16 bases between the two ends. As DNA, the CDR3 is TGTGCCAGCCGCCGACCGACAGCCGCTGAAGCTTTCTTT. Protein product: CASRRPTAAEAFF.

This clonotype appeared a few times. This rearrangement joins TRBV9 to TRBJ2-2; a possible D gene is TRBD2 (6 bases). Germline values: CDR1 SGDLS, CDR2 YYNGEE. The CDR3 loop spans 15 amino acids. Trimming shortened V by 3 bases and J by 2 bases, and 11 bases separated the two germline ends. The CDR3 region has the DNA TGTGCCAGCAGCGCCCCGGGACTCAACACCGGGGAGCTGTTTTTT. Protein product: CASSAPGLNTGELFF.

This clonotype was observed many times. The chain has TRBV5-1 and TRBJ2-5; TRBD1 matches 8 bases. The CDR3 spans 16 residues. The germline V gene encodes CDR1 SGHRS and CDR2 YFSETQ. The junction had 11 bases not matched to a gene; V was cut back by 4 bases and J by 3 bases. CDR3: CASSAGTGGYEETQYF. The CDR3 DNA follows: TGCGCCAGCAGCGCCGGGACAGGAGGCTATGAAGAGACCCAGTACTTC.

The J gene is TRBJ2-1, the V gene TRBV5-1; the D call may be TRBD1 or TRBD2 (5 bases each). V was clipped by 0 bases and J by 8 bases, with 15 bases between them. CDR1 and CDR2 from the germline V gene are SGHRS and YFSETQ. There are 15 residues in the CDR3. The DNA of the CDR3 is TGCGCCAGCAGCTTGGGGTTGGGCAGGGACCATGAGCAGTTCTTC. It translates to CASSLGLGRDHEQFF.

This clonotype was observed a handful of times. This rearrangement joins TRBV14 to TRBJ1-1, with D uncertain. Germline CDR1 is SGHDN and CDR2 is FVKESK. V was trimmed by 0 bases and J by 1 base, leaving 9 bases between them. CDR3 length equals 15 residues. For the CDR3, the DNA is TGTGCCAGCAGCCAAGATAGGCAGACGAACACTGAAGCTTTCTTT. Amino acid sequence: CASSQDRQTNTEAFF.

The sample holds many counts of this clonotype. The V and J genes are TRBV6-6 and TRBJ1-1; D perhaps matches TRBD1 (6 bases). Germline V gives CDR1 MNHNY, CDR2 SVGAGI (reference sequence). Trimming took off 0 bases at V and 11 bases at J, with 10 bases between the two ends. This CDR3 has 12 amino acids. The CDR3 reads CASSYSGTTAFF. The CDR3 DNA sequence: TGTGCCAGCAGTTACTCGGGGACAACCGCTTTCTTT.

This clonotype was observed many times. V usage is TRBV12-3 or TRBV12-4 and J usage is TRBJ2-7; maybe TRBD2 (5 bases). The CDR3 contains 13 residues. Trimming shortened V by 5 bases and J by 0 bases, and 8 bases separated the two germline ends. The CDR3 region has the DNA TGTGCCAGCAGTAAAGGGAGCTCCTACGAGCAGTACGTC. As protein: CASSKGSSYEQYV.

There are a few counts of this clonotype. One junction end does not reproduce the germline sequence, and a read error may be involved. This chain links TRBV29-1 with TRBJ2-1; a possible D gene is TRBD1 (6 bases). The CDR3 loop spans 13 amino acids. Germline V gene sequence: CDR1 SQVTM, CDR2 ANQGSEA. The CDR3 DNA follows: TGCAGCGTTGATCAGGGACACGCCAATCAGCAGTTCTTC. It encodes CSVDQGHANQQFF.

This clonotype was observed at least ten times. The chain couples TRBV6-1 to TRBJ1-5; D is undetermined. Germline assignment: CDR1 MNHNS and CDR2 SASEGT. The CDR3 has 16 residues. Deletions cut 0 bases from V and 5 bases from J, with 14 bases between. CDR3 nucleotides: TGTGCCAGCAGTGAAGCGCTTTGGGGAAACGATCAGCCCCAGCATTTT. Its translation: CASSEALWGNDQPQHF.

This clonotype was recorded many times. The chain carries TRBV7-9 and TRBJ2-1, with D perhaps matching TRBD1 (6 bases). Trimming shortened V by 3 bases and J by 8 bases, and 20 bases separated the two germline ends. The CDR3 is 16 amino acids. Germline V gene lookup returns CDR1 SEHNR and CDR2 FQNEAQ (reference sequence). CDR3 sequence (DNA): TGTGCCAGCAGCTTGTCGCTGGGGGCTGGGGTCGATGAGCAGTTCTTC. It translates to CASSLSLGAGVDEQFF.

Only a few counts were recorded for this clonotype. This chain connects TRBV3-1 to TRBJ2-5; the D is unclear. Trimming took off 4 bases at V and 5 bases at J, with 14 bases between the two ends. Per the germline V gene, CDR1 is LGHDT and CDR2 is YNNKEL (reference sequence). CDR3 size: 14 residues. The CDR3 sequence: CASSLGPYRETQYF. The CDR3 DNA sequence: TGTGCCAGCAGCCTCGGGCCTTACCGGGAGACCCAGTACTTC.

This clonotype has at least ten counts. The chain is built from TRBV5-6 and TRBJ2-5, with a tentative D call TRBD1 (5 bases). With 2 bases removed from V and 1 base from J, the gap between germline ends came to 9 bases. Germline V gene sequence: CDR1 SGHDT, CDR2 YYEEEE. The CDR3 consists of 14 residues. CDR3 residues: CASSFRDSQETQYF. For the CDR3, the DNA is TGTGCCAGCAGCTTTCGTGACAGCCAAGAGACCCAGTACTTC.

This clonotype was counted only a few times. The chain has TRBV11-2 and TRBJ2-3; possibly TRBD2 for D (6 bases). CDR1 and CDR2 from the germline V gene are SGHAT and FQNNGV. Trimming left V 6 bases short and J 6 bases short, with 19 bases between. The CDR3 runs to 15 residues. CDR3: CASRVELDGGDTQYF. CDR3 DNA: TGTGCCAGCAGGGTGGAGCTCGACGGGGGTGATACGCAGTATTTT. Complete variable domain (other parts from reference TRBV11-2 and TRBJ2-3): EAGVAQSPRYKIIEKRQSVAFWCNPISGHATLYWYQQILGQGPKLLIQFQNNGVVDDSQLPKDRFSAERLKGVDSTLKIQPAKLEDSAVYLCASRVELDGGDTQYFGPGTRLTVL.

The table lists this clonotype with a few counts. V gene TRBV6-1 combines with J gene TRBJ1-5; 9 nucleotides agree with TRBD1. V lost 6 bases and J lost 1; bases outside the gene matches: 10. The CDR3 sequence is 17 residues long. Germline CDR1 MNHNS, CDR2 SASEGT. The CDR3 sequence: CASSESWTGVSNQPQHF. In DNA, the CDR3 is TGTGCCAGCAGCGAAAGTTGGACAGGGGTGAGCAATCAGCCCCAGCATTTT.

The chain links TRBV11-2 to TRBJ1-2, with 10 positions matching TRBD1. J lost 8 bases, V lost 6 bases, and 12 bases had no gene match. CDR1 is SGHAT, CDR2 FQNNGV, per germline. This CDR3 is built from 15 residues. The CDR3, as DNA: TGTGCCAGCAGATCCACTGACAGGGGGCAGTACGGCTACACCTTC. Translating it yields CASRSTDRGQYGYTF.